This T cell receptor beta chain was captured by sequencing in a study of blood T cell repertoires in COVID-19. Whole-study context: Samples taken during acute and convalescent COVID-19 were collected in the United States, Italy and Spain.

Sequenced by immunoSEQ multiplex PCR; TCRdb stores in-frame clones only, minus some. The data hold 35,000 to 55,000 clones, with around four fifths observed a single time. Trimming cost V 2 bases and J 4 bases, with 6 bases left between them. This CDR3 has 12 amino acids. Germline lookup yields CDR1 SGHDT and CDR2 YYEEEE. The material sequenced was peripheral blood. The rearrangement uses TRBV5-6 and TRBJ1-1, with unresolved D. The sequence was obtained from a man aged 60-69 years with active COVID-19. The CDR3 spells CASSFSGTEAFF. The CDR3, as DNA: TGTGCCAGCAGCTTTTCGGGCACTGAAGCTTTCTTT.